This T cell receptor beta chain was captured by sequencing in a study of T cell changes during pregnancy in multiple sclerosis. TCRdb's table, derived via immunoSEQ multiplex PCR, lists solely in-frame clones and lacks some. The profile shows about 97,000 clones, 75% to 95% of them singletons. The CDR3 extends over 14 amino acids. The V end lost 5 bases, the J end lost 8 bases, and 15 bases lay between the germline ends. Germline V lookup: CDR1 MNHEY, CDR2 SMNVEV (reference sequence). The source material was peripheral blood, sampled in the second trimester of pregnancy. This clonotype was sampled from a female donor in good health, enrolled as a control in a pregnancy study. This chain links TRBV27 with TRBJ2-2; no definite D call. CDR3 nucleotides: TGTGCCAGCAGTCGTGGCCCTTCACCTGGGGAGCTGTTTTTT. Protein product: CASSRGPSPGELFF.